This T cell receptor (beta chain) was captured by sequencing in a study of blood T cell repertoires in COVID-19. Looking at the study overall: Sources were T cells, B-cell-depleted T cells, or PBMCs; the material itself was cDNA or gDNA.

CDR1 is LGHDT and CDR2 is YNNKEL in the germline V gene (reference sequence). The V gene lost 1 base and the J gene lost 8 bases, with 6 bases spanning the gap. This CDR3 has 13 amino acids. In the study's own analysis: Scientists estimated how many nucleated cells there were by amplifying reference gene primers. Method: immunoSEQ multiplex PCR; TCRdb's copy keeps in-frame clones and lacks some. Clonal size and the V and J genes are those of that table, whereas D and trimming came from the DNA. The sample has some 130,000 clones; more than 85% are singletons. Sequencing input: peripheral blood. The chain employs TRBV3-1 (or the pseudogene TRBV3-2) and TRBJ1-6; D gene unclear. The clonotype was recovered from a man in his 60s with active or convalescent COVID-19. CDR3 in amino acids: CASSQVRDSPLHF. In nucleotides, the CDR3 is TGTGCCAGCAGCCAAGTGAGAGATTCACCCCTCCACTTT.